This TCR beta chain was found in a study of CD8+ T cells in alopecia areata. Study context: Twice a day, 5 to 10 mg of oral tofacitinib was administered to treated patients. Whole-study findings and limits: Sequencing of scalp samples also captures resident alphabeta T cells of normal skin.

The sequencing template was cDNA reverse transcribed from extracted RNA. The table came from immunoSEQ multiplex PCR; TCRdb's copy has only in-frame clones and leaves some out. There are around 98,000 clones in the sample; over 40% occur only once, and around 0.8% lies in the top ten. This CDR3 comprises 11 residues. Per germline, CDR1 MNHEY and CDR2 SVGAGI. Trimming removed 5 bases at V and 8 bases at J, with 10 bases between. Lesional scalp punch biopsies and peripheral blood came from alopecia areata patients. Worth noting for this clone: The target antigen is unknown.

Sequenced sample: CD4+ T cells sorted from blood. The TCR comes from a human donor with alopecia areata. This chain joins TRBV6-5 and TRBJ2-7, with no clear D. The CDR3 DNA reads TGTGCCAGCAGTGCCCACCTGAAGCAGTACTTC. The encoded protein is CASSAHLKQYF.